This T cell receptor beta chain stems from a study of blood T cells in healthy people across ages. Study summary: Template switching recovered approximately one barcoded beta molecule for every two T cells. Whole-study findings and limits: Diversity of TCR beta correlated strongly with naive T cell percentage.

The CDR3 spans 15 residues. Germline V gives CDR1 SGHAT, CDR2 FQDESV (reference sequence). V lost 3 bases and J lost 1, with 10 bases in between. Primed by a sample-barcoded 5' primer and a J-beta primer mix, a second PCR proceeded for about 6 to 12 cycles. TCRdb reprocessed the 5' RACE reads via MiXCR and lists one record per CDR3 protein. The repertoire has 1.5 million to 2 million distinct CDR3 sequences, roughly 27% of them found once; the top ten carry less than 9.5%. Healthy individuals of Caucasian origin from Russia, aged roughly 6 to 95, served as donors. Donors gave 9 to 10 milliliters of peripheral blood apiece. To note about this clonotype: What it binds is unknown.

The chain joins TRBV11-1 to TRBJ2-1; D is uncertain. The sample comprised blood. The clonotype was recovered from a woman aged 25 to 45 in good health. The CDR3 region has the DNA TGTGCCAGCAGCTTTCGCACAGAATCCTACAATGAGCAGTTCTTC. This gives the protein CASSFRTESYNEQFF.